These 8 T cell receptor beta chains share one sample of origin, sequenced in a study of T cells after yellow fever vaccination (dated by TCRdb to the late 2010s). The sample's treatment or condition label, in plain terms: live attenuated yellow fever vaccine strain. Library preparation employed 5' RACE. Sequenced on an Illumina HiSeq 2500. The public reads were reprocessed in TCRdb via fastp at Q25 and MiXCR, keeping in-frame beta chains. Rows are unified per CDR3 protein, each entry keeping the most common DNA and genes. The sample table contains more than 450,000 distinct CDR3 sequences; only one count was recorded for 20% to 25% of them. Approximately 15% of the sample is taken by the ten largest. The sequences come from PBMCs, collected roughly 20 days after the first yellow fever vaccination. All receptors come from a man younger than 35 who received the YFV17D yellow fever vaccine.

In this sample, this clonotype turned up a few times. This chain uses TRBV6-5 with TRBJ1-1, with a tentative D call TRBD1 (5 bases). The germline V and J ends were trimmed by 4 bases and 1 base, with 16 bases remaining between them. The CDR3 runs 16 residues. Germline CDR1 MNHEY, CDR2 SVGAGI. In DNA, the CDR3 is TGTGCCAGCAGTTCTACCCAAGGGACGGCGAACACTGAAGCTTTCTTT. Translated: CASSSTQGTANTEAFF.

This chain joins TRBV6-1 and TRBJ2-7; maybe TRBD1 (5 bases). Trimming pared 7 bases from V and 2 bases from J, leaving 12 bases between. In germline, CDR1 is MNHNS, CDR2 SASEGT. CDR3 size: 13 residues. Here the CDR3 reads CASNQGVAYEQYF. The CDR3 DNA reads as TGTGCCAGCAACCAGGGCGTGGCCTACGAGCAGTACTTC.

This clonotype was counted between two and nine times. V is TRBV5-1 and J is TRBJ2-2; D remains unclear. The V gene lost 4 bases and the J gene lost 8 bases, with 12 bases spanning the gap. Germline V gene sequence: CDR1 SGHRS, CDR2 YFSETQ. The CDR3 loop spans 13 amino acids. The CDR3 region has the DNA TGCGCCAGCAGCAGAGACGCGACAGGGGAGCTGTTTTTT. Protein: CASSRDATGELFF.

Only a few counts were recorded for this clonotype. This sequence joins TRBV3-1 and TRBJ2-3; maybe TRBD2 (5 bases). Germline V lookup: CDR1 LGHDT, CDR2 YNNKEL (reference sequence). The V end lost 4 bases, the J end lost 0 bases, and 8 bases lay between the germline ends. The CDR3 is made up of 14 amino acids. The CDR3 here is CASSPSYSTDTQYF. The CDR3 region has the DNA TGTGCCAGCAGCCCTAGCTACAGCACAGATACGCAGTATTTT.

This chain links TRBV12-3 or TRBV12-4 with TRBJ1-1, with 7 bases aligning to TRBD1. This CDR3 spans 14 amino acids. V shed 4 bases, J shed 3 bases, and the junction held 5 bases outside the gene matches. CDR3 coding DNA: TGTGCCAGCAGTTCTGTGACAGGGCACACTGAAGCTTTCTTT. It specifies CASSSVTGHTEAFF.

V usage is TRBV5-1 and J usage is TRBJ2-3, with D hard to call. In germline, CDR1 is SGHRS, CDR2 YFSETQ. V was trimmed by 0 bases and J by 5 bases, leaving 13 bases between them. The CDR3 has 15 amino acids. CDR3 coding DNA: TGCGCCAGCAGCTTGGGGTCCCTTGCTGAAGATACGCAGTATTTT. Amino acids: CASSLGSLAEDTQYF.

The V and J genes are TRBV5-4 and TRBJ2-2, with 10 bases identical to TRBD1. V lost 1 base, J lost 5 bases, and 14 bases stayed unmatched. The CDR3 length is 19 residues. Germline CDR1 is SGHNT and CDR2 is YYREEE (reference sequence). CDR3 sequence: CASSLRDRGFRGLTGELFF. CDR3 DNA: TGTGCCAGCAGCTTGCGGGACAGGGGATTTAGGGGGTTGACCGGGGAGCTGTTTTTT.

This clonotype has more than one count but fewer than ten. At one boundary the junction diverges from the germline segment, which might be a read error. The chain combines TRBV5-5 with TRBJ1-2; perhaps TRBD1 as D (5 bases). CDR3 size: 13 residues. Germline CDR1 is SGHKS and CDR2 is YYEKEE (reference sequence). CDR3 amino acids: CASTLTARYGYTF. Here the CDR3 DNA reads TGTGCCAGCACCTTGACAGCGCGCTATGGCTACACCTTC.